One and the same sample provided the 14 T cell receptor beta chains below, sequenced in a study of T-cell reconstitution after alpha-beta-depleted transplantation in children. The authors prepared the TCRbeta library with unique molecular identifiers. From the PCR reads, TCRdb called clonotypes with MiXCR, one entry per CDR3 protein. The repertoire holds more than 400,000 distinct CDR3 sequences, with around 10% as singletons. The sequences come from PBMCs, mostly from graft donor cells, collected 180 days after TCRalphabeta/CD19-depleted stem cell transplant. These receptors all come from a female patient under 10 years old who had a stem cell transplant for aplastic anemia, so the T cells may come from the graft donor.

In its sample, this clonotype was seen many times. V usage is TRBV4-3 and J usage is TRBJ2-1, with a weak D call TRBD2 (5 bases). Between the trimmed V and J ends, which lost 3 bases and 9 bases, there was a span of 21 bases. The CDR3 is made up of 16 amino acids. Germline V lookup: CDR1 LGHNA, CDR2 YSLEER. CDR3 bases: TGCGCCAGCAGCCAGTGGGCGGGTTCCAGTTCCATTGAGCAGTTCTTC. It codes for CASSQWAGSSSIEQFF.

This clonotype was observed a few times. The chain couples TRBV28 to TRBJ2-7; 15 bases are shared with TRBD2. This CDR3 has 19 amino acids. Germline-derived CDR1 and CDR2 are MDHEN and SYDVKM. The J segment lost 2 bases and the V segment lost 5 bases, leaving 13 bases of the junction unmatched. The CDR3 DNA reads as TGTGCCAGCAGTCCCACCGGACTAGCGGGAGGGCCGACGACCTACGAGCAGTACGTC. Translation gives CASSPTGLAGGPTTYEQYV.

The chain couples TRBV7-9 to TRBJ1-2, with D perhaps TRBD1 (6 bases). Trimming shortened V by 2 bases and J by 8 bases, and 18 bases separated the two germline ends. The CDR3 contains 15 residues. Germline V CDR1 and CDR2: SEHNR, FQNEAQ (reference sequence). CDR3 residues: CASSLNNQGRGGYTF. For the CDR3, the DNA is TGTGCCAGCAGCTTAAACAATCAGGGGCGTGGAGGCTACACCTTC.

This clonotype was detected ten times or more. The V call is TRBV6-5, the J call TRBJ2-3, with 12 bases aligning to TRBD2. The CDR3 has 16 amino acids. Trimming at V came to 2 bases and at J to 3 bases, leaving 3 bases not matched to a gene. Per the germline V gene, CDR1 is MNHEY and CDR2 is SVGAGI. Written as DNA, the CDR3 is TGTGCCAGCAGTTACCCTAGCGGGGGGGCAACAGATACGCAGTATTTT. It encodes CASSYPSGGATDTQYF.

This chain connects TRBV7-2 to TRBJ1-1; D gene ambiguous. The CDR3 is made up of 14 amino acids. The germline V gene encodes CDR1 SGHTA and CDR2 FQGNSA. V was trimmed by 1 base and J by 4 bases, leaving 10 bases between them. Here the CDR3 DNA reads TGTGCCAGCAGCTTAGACTTCAGAGGCACTGAAGCTTTCTTT. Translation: CASSLDFRGTEAFF.

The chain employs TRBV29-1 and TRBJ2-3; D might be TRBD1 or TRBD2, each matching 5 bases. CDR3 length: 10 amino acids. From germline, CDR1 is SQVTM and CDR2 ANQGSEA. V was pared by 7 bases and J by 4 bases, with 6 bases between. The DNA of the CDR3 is TGCAGCGGAGGGGCAGATACGCAGTATTTT. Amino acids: CSGGADTQYF.

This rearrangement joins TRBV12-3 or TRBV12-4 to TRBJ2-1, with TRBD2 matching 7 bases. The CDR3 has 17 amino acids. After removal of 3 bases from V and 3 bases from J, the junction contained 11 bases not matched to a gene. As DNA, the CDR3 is TGTGCCAGCAGTTTTGCCGGGACTACCTCCTTCTACAATGAGCAGTTCTTC. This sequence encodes CASSFAGTTSFYNEQFF.

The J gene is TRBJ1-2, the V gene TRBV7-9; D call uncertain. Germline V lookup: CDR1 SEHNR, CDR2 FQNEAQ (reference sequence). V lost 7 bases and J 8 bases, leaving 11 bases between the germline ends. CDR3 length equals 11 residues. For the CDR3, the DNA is TGTGCCAGCAACTCAGCACCCGGCTACACCTTC. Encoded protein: CASNSAPGYTF.

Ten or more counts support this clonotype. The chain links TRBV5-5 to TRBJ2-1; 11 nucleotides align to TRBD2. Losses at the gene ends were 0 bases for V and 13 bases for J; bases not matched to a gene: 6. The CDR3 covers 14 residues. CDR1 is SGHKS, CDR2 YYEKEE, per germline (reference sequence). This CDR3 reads CASSLDLAGGFQFF. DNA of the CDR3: TGTGCCAGCAGCTTGGATTTAGCGGGAGGGTTTCAGTTCTTC.

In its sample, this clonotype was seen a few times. The CDR3 is CASSSPSSGNTLTDTQYF. The CDR3 DNA reads as TGTGCCAGCAGTTCGCCATCCTCAGGAAATACCCTCACAGATACGCAGTATTTT. This chain uses TRBV6-5 with TRBJ2-3; D unclear. Trimming stripped 4 bases from V and 2 bases from J, with 22 bases between. Germline V CDR1 and CDR2: MNHEY, SVGAGI. This CDR3 region has 18 residues.

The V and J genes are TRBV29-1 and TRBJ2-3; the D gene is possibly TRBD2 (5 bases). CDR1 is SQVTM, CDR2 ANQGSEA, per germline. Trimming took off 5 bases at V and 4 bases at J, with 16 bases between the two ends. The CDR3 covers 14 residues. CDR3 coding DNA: TGCAGCGTTTTTCTCGGGATAGGCGCAGATACGCAGTATTTT. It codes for CSVFLGIGADTQYF.

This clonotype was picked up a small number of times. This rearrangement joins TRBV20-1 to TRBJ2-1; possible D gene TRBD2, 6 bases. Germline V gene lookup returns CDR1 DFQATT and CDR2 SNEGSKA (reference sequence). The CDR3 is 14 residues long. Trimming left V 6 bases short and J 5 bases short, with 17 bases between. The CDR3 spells CSANPSELNNEQFF. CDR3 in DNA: TGCAGTGCGAACCCTAGCGAACTTAACAATGAGCAGTTCTTC.

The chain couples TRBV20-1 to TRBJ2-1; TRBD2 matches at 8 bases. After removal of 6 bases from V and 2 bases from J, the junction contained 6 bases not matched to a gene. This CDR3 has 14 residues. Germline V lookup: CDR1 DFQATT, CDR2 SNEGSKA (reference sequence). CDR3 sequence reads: CSAAREAPYNEQFF. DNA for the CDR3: TGCAGTGCGGCGCGGGAGGCCCCCTACAATGAGCAGTTCTTC.

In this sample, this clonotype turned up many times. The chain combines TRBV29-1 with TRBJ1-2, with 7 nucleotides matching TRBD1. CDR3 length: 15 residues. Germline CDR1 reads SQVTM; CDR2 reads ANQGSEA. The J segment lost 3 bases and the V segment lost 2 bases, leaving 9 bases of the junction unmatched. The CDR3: CSVELSGGIDYGYTF. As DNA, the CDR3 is TGCAGCGTTGAACTGTCAGGGGGTATCGACTATGGCTACACCTTC.